This T cell receptor beta chain was recovered during a study of shared clonotypes between healthy human individuals (dated by TCRdb to between 2020 and 2021). At the level of the whole study: The cohort included a few men and a couple of women between 18 and 49 years of age. To increase sequencing depth and limit assay-specific biases, TCR repertoire library preparation and sequencing were carried out by different laboratories using diverse techniques. Per donor, leukapheresis produced somewhere between about 0.8 and 9 billion PBMCs. For each donor, three plates each were used for CD4 naive and CD4 memory, two plates were used for CD8 naive, and one plate was used for CD8 memory. The study deeply sequenced blood TCR repertoires of several healthy adults to estimate repertoire size and the extent of clonotype sharing between individuals. Summary of the overall study and its limitations: Even with the large sequencing depth, rarefaction of the sorted-subset datasets indicated that sequencing was incomplete. Roughly 5.2% of naive CD4, around 3.5% of naive CD8, about 2.1% of memory CD4, and 0.35% to 0.4% of memory CD8 clonotypes were shared across a few donors. Pairwise subsampling indicated that sequencing depth was expected to affect the degree of clonotype sharing among donors. Compared with non-shared clonotypes, clonotypes shared by all four sorted-subset donors had higher generation probabilities. The small number of donors limited the genetic and exposure-history diversity represented. Sampling was restricted to blood, and TCR repertoires in tissue are likely to differ from TCR repertoires in blood. Larger estimated clonotype richness was generally found for naive subsets than for memory subsets.

The CDR3 covers 16 residues, taking in both the cysteine and the phenylalanine. Kept here is only the CDR3 DNA, which spans 48 bases and is read in frame from base 1. V is pared back by 5 bases and J by 2 bases, with 19 bases lying between the germline termini. The germline V gene (reference sequence) sets CDR1 to SEHNR and CDR2 to FQNEAQ. TCR CDR3 regions were amplified from genomic DNA by multiplex PCR using the deep immunoSEQ assay. Extracted genomic DNA from each cell subset was distributed evenly across all wells of several immunoSEQ 96-well plates, and each plate was treated as a replicate. For sorted subsets, around 0.2 ug genomic DNA, equal to about 30,000 T cell genomes, was loaded into each replicate PCR. Purified libraries were measured with a Qubit 3.0 fluorometer, size-checked on a Bioanalyzer 2100, and measured again with the KAPA Library Quantification kit. Every immunoSEQ 96-well plate was sequenced on a dedicated single-read 150-cycle Illumina NextSeq 550 flow cell. The authors processed their data as follows. Because only junctional sequences without quality scores were contained in the immunoSEQ output, filtering matching that applied to full-length reads could not be performed. To assign V/J genes and CDR3, sequences were annotated against IMGT germline references using PyIR, a Python wrapper for IgBLAST v1.9. Any read was removed if the V/J assignment was weak (E-value above 1e-6), the CDR3 was missing, or the read contained stop codons, out-of-frame junctions, or ambiguous translated residues. A V3J clonotype was defined by an identical inferred V gene, J gene, and CDR3 amino acid sequence. The percentage overlap between two repertoires was calculated by dividing the number of shared unique clonotypes by the size of the smaller repertoire. Richness of each repertoire was evaluated using RTK rarefaction, the Chao1 estimator, and Recon v2.1 estimates of unobserved clonotypes. For all TCRbeta clonotypes obtained by the gDNA method from a few donors, generation probabilities were computed with OLGA. What TCRdb holds here is the immuneACCESS table cut down to in-frame rearrangements. Part of the clones is not present; checked against another copy, under half of the missing clones reflect an unresolved V gene, and the others are unexplained. From that table come the V and J calls and clone size; the DNA was used to work out D and trimming. The sample includes 700,000 to 950,000 clones, with roughly 96% observed a single time. Together, the top ten hold roughly 0.23% of the sample.

In regard to this clone: Its antigen is currently not known. No qualities accompany the bases; no much larger clone lies one base away.

CD8 naive samples were obtained by positive selection for CCR7 among CD45RO-negative cells, yielding a CD45RA+CCR7+ population from which TemRA cells were excluded. The donors were healthy, HIV-negative adults with no recently reported acute infections or vaccinations. Every donor was a Caucasian adult residing in Nashville, Tennessee, USA. Blood was obtained by leukapheresis, after which PBMCs were separated by Ficoll-Histopaque density gradient centrifugation and cryopreserved in liquid nitrogen vapor phase. Analytical flow cytometry was used to check the purity and quantity of each magnetically sorted T cell population. Genomic DNA was isolated from each sorted fraction and quantified by UV absorbance on a Nanodrop 2000c.

In this chain, TRBV7-9 is recombined with TRBJ2-7; the D gene is perhaps TRBD1, from 7 matching bases. This TCR was sampled from a man in his thirties or forties in good health. Sample: naive CD8+ T cells sorted from blood. The cell subset or site label, read with the paper, signifies: CD45RA+CCR7+. The CDR3 corresponds to CASSPRTGLSAYEQYF. Here is the DNA: TGTGCCAGCAGCCCTAGGACAGGACTAAGCGCCTACGAGCAGTACTTC.